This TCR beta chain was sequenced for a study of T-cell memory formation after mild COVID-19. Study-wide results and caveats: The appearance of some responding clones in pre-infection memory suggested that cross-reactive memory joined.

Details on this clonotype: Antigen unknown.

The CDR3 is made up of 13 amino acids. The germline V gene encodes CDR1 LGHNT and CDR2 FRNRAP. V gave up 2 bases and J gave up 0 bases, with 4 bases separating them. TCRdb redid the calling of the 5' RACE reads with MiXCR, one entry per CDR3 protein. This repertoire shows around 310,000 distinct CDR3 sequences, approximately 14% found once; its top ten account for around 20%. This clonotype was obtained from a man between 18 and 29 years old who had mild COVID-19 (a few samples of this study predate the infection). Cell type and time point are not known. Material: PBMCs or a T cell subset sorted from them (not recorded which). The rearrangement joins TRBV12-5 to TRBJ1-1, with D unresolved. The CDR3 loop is CASGLSVNTEAFF. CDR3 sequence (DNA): TGTGCTAGTGGTTTGTCAGTGAACACTGAAGCTTTCTTT.